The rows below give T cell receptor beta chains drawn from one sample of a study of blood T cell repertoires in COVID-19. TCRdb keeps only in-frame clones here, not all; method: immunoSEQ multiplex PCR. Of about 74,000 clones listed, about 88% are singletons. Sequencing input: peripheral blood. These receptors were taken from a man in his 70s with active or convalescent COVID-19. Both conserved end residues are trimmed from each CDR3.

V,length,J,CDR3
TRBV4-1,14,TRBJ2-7,ASSQDSAIRAYEQY
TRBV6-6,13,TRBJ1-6,ASSYRDTADSPLH
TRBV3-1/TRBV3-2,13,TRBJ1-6,ASSQLGQGNSPLH
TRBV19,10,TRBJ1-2,ASSTAGIGYT
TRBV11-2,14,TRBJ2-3,ASSHKTSKERDTQY
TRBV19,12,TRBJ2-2,ASNPPGRAGELF
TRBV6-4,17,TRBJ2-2,ASSDIGLAQVRGTGELF
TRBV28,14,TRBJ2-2,ASTEGLAVNTGELF
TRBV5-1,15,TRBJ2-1,ASSVGTSGSVYNEQF
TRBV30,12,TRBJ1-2,AWSSLAANYGYT
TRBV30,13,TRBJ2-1,AWSPLGTSKNEQF
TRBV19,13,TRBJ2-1,ASRPLAGVSNEQF
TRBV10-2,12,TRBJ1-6,ASCSPGTNSPLH
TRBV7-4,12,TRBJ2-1,ASSPGQGQHEQF
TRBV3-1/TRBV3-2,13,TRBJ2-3,ASSQQPTSTDTQY
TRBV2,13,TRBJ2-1,ASSERGTSGFVQF
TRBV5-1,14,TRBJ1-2,ASSLAVTGGANGYT
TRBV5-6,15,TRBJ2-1,ASSQPRRDSRGNEQF
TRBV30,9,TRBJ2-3,AWSFQDTQY
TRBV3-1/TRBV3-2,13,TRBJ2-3,ASSQIAGGQDTQY